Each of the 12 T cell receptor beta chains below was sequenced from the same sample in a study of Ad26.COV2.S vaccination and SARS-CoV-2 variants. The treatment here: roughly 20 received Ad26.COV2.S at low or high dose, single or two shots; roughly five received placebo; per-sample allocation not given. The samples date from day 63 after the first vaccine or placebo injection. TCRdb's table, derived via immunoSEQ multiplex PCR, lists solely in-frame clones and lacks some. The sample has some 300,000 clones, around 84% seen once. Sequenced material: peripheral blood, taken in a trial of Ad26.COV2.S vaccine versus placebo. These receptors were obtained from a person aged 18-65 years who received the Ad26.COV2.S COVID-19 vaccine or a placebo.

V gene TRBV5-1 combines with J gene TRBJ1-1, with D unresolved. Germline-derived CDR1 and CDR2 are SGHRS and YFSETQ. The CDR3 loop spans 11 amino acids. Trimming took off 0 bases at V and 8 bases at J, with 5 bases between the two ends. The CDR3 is CASSLDREAFF. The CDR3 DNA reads TGCGCCAGCAGCTTGGATAGGGAAGCTTTCTTT.

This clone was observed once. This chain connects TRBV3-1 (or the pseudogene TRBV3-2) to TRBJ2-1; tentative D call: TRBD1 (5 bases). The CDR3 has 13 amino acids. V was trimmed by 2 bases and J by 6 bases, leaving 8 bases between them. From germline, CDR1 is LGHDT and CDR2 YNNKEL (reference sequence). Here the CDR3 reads CASSQSRGNEQFF. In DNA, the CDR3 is TGTGCCAGCAGCCAATCAAGGGGCAATGAGCAGTTCTTC.

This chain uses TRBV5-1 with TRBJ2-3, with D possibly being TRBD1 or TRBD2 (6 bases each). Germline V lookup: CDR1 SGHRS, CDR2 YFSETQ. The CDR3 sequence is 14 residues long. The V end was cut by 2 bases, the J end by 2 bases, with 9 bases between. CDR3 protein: CASSLGGNTDTQYF. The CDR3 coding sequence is TGCGCCAGCAGCTTAGGGGGGAACACAGATACGCAGTATTTT.

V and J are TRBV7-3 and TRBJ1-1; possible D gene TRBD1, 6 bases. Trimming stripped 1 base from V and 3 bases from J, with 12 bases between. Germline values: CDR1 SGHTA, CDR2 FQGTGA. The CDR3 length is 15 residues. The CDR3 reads CASSLIGGTHTEAFF. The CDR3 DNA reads TGTGCCAGCAGCTTAATAGGAGGGACACACACTGAAGCTTTCTTT. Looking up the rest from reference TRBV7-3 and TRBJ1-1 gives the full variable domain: GAGVSQTPSNKVTEKGKYVELRCDPISGHTALYWYRQSLGQGPEFLIYFQGTGAADDSGLPNDRFFAVRPEGSVSTLKIQRTERGDSAVYLCASSLIGGTHTEAFFGQGTRLTVV.

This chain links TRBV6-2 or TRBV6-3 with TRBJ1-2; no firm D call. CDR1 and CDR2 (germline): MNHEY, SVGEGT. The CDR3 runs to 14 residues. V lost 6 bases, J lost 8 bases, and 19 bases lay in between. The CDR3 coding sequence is TGTGCCAGCAGCGTACGGGAGGGAGGACGGGGCTACACCTTC. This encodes CASSVREGGRGYTF.

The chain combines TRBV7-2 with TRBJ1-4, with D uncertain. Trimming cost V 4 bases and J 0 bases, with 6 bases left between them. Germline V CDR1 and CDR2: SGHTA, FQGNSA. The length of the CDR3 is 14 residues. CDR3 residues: CASSSFATNEKLFF. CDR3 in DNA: TGTGCCAGCAGCTCATTTGCAACTAATGAAAAACTGTTTTTT.

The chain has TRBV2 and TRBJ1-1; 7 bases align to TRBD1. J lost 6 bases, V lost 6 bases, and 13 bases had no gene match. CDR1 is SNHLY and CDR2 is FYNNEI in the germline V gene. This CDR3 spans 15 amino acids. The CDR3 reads CASRSWTGQEAEAFF. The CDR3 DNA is TGTGCCAGCAGGAGCTGGACAGGCCAGGAGGCTGAAGCTTTCTTT.

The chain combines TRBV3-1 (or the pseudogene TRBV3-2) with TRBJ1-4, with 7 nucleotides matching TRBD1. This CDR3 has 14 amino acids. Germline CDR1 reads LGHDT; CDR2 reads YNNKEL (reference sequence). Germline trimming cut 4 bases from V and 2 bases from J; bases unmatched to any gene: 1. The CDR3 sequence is CASSPTGTNEKLFF. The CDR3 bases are TGTGCCAGCAGCCCGACAGGGACTAATGAAAAACTGTTTTTT.

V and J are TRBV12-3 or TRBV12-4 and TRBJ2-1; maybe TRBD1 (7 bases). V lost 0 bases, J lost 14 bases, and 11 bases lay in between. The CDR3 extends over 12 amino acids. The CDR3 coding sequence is TGTGCCAGCAGTTTAGCCTCCAGGGGGGAGTTCTTC. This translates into CASSLASRGEFF.

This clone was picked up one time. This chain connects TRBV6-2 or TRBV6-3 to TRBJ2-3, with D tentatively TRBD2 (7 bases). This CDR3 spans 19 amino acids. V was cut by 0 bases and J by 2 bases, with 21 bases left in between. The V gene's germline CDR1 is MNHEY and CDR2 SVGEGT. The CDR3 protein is CASSYSNRFLRGPTDTQYF. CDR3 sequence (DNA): TGTGCCAGCAGTTACTCGAACCGTTTCCTGCGGGGGCCCACAGATACGCAGTATTTT.

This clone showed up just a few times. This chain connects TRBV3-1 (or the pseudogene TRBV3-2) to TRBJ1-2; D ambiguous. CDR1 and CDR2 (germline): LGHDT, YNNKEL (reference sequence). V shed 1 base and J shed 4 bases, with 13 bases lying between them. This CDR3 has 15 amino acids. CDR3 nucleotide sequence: TGTGCCAGCAGCCAAGGCCCTTCAGGAGGCTATGGCTACACCTTC. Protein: CASSQGPSGGYGYTF.

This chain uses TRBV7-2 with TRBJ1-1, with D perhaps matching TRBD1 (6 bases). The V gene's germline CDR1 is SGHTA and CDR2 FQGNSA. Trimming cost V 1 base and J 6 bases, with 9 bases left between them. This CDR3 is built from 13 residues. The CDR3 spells CASSLVGTSEAFF. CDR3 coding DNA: TGTGCCAGCAGCTTAGTGGGGACATCTGAAGCTTTCTTT. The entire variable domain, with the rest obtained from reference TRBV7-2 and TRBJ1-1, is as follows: GAGVSQSPSNKVTEKGKDVELRCDPISGHTALYWYRQSLGQGLEFLIYFQGNSAPDKSGLPSDRFSAERTGGSVSTLTIQRTQQEDSAVYLCASSLVGTSEAFFGQGTRLTVV.